In this sample, the clone carrying this TCR beta chain turned up a few times. CDR1 and CDR2 from the germline V gene are SGHRS and YFSETQ. The CDR3 totals 15 residues. V was clipped by 1 base and J by 6 bases, with 17 bases between them. The data originate from a study of beta chain features in type 1 diabetes. The sequenced template was cDNA made from the entire isolated RNA. About 3.57 million reads per sample were averaged for naive, central memory and regulatory samples. Only in-frame clones appear in the TCRdb table, and some are missing; sequencing was by immunoSEQ multiplex PCR. The repertoire includes about 140,000 clones, roughly 9.7% of them detected once, and nearly 0.65% sits in the top ten.

This TCR came from a woman aged 40 to 50 in good health. This chain joins TRBV5-1 and TRBJ2-7; tentatively, D is TRBD1 (6 bases). What was sequenced was central memory CD4+ T cells from blood. The CDR3 protein is CASSLSLGADGEQYF. For the CDR3, the DNA is TGCGCCAGCAGCTTGTCGTTGGGGGCAGACGGCGAGCAGTACTTC.